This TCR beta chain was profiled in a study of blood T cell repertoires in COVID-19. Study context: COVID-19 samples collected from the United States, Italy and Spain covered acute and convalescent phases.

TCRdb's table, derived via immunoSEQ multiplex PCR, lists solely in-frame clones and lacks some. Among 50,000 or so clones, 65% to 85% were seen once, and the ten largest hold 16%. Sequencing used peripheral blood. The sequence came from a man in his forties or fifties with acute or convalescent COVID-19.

The DNA of the CDR3 is TGTGCCAGCAGTGAACAGGGGCTCGGGTATGAAGCTTTCTTT. This codes for CASSEQGLGYEAFF. The chain is built from TRBV21-1 and TRBJ1-1; the D call TRBD1 from the table was never checked on the DNA. TRBV21-1 represents a pseudogene. This CDR3 comprises 14 residues.